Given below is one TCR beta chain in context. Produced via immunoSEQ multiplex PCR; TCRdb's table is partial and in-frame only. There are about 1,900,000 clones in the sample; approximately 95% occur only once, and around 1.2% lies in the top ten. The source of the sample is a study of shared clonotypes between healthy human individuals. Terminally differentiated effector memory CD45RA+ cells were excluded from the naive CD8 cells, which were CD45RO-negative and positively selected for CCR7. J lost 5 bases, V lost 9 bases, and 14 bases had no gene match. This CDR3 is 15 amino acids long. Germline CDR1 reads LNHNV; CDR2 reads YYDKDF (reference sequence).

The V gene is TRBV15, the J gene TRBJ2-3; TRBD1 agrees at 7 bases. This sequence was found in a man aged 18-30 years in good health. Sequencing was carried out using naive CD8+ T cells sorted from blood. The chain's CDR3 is CATEQSGTEIDTQYF. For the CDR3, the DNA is TGTGCCACGGAACAGTCCGGGACAGAAATAGATACGCAGTATTTT.